The 5 T cell receptor beta chains below come from one sample, sequenced in a study of OX40 agonist ivuxolimab in advanced cancers. Profiling relied on immunoSEQ multiplex PCR, and the TCRdb table lists in-frame clones only, not all of them. Seen here are about 14,000 clones, 82% observed once, and the top ten hold around 45%. Specimen: CD4+ or CD8+ T cells sorted from blood, collected in a trial of the OX40 agonist ivuxolimab. Receptors originate from an adult with an advanced solid tumor such as melanoma, head and neck, liver or kidney cancer.

V is TRBV7-9 and J is TRBJ1-1; tentative D call: TRBD1 (6 bases). This CDR3 contains 13 residues. CDR1 is SEHNR, CDR2 FQNEAQ, per germline (reference sequence). Deletions cut 5 bases from V and 7 bases from J, with 14 bases between. CDR3: CASSVSEDSEAFF. The DNA for the CDR3 is TGTGCCAGCAGCGTGTCAGAGGACAGTGAAGCTTTCTTT.

V gene TRBV29-1 combines with J gene TRBJ2-3, with 9 positions matching TRBD2. The CDR3 has 13 residues. V dropped 4 bases and J dropped 4; count of bases not matched to a gene: 3. The germline V gene encodes CDR1 SQVTM and CDR2 ANQGSEA. The CDR3 region has the DNA TGCAGCGTTGGCGGGGGGGAGGCAGATACGCAGTATTTT. Protein sequence: CSVGGGEADTQYF.

The CDR3 region is CASSETSVLETQYF. The CDR3 DNA reads TGCGCCAGCAGTGAGACGAGCGTTTTGGAGACCCAGTACTTC. This chain connects TRBV10-2 to TRBJ2-5; D gene ambiguous. V was clipped by 2 bases and J by 5 bases, with 12 bases between them. This CDR3 comprises 14 residues. Germline V lookup: CDR1 WSHSY, CDR2 SAAADI.

This chain links TRBV27 with TRBJ2-5; D gene unclear. The J call may be in error: the DNA end matches TRBJ2-7 better. Germline CDR1 is MNHEY and CDR2 is SMNVEV (reference sequence). The CDR3 spans 12 residues. The CDR3 sequence: CASSGGAYEQYF. CDR3 bases: TGTGCCAGCAGTGGTGGGGCCTACGAGCAGTACTTC.

This clone was observed a handful of times. This rearrangement joins TRBV4-3 to TRBJ1-4, with D hard to call. V was clipped by 3 bases and J by 3 bases, with 11 bases between them. Per germline, CDR1 LGHNA and CDR2 YSLEER. This CDR3 contains 15 residues. For the CDR3, the DNA is TGCGCCAGCAGCCATGGACTCCCAGCTAATGAAAAACTGTTTTTT. Translation gives CASSHGLPANEKLFF.